A single sample gave rise to the 14 T cell receptor beta chains below, sequenced in a study of blood T cell repertoires in COVID-19. The repertoire was sequenced with immunoSEQ multiplex PCR; TCRdb's copy has only in-frame clones and lacks some. The sample lists more than 200,000 clones, roughly 86% occurring once. Sequenced input: peripheral blood. The receptors shown here come from a woman in her sixties or seventies with COVID-19, enrolled during active disease.

The V gene is TRBV6-2 or TRBV6-3, the J gene TRBJ2-7; 12 bases are a match to TRBD2. In germline, CDR1 is MNHEY, CDR2 SVGEGT. V trimming: 1 base; J trimming: 7 bases; junction bases outside the gene matches: 2. The CDR3 is 14 residues long. The CDR3 DNA reads as TGTGCCAGCAGTTACTTGACTAGCGGGGGAGAGCAGTACTTC. This translates into CASSYLTSGGEQYF.

This clone was observed a few times. The rearrangement links TRBV7-3 to TRBJ1-1; the D is unclear. Germline assignment: CDR1 SGHTA and CDR2 FQGTGA. Trimming took 0 bases from V and 5 from J, leaving 7 bases between them. This CDR3 is 13 amino acids long. DNA for the CDR3: TGTGCCAGCAGCTTAACTCAGCGGACTGAAGCTTTCTTT. It is translated as CASSLTQRTEAFF.

The V call is TRBV28, the J call TRBJ2-1; a weak D match, TRBD2 (5 bases). V was trimmed by 10 bases and J by 8 bases, leaving 18 bases between them. CDR1 is MDHEN, CDR2 SYDVKM, per germline. The CDR3 spans 13 residues. In DNA form, the CDR3 reads TGTGCCACCTCAGCGGCAGGAAGGTATGAGCAGTTCTTC. Translated, it gives CATSAAGRYEQFF.

This rearrangement joins TRBV29-1 to TRBJ2-4, with D maybe TRBD1 (5 bases). The CDR3 is 13 amino acids. In germline, CDR1 is SQVTM, CDR2 ANQGSEA. V was trimmed by 1 base and J by 6 bases, leaving 10 bases between them. In DNA, the CDR3 is TGCAGCGTTGAAGCGGGCAGGGTAAACATTCAGTACTTC. Translated, it gives CSVEAGRVNIQYF.

The J gene is TRBJ1-5, the V gene TRBV28, with TRBD1 as a possible D gene (5 bases). This CDR3 contains 16 residues. Germline loops: CDR1 MDHEN, CDR2 SYDVKM. The V end lost 2 bases, the J end lost 0 bases, and 11 bases lay between the germline ends. CDR3 coding DNA: TGTGCCAGCAGTTTAAGGGACTTAAATAGCAATCAGCCCCAGCATTTT. The encoded protein is CASSLRDLNSNQPQHF.

The rearrangement uses TRBV9 and TRBJ2-3; the D gene is possibly TRBD2 (5 bases). The CDR3 has 16 amino acids. Trimming removed 0 bases from V and 2 bases from J, with 13 bases in between. Germline V gene sequence: CDR1 SGDLS, CDR2 YYNGEE. This chain's CDR3 is CASSVASGLVTDTQYF. The DNA of the CDR3 is TGTGCCAGCAGCGTAGCTTCGGGATTGGTCACAGATACGCAGTATTTT.

The V and J genes are TRBV14 and TRBJ2-5; D gene ambiguous. The CDR3 runs 15 residues. V shed 1 base and J shed 6 bases, with 15 bases lying between them. Per germline, CDR1 SGHDN and CDR2 FVKESK. The CDR3 coding sequence is TGTGCCAGCAGCCAAGGGCAGATCGCGGTGAAGACCCAGTACTTC. It translates to CASSQGQIAVKTQYF.

V and J are TRBV13 and TRBJ2-4; D is unclear. The V end was cut by 2 bases, the J end by 1 base, with 12 bases between. Germline CDR1 and CDR2: PRHDT and FYEKMQ (reference sequence). The CDR3 loop spans 16 amino acids. The chain's CDR3 is CASSLNVALAKNIQYF. The CDR3 DNA reads TGTGCCAGCAGCTTAAACGTAGCTCTGGCCAAAAACATTCAGTACTTC. Supplemented by reference TRBV13 and TRBJ2-4, the full variable domain reads AAGVIQSPRHLIKEKRETATLKCYPIPRHDTVYWYQQGPGQDPQFLISFYEKMQSDKGSIPDRFSAQQFSDYHSELNMSSLELGDSALYFCASSLNVALAKNIQYFGAGTRLSVL.

This clone showed up just once. The chain recombines TRBV19 with TRBJ1-5; D remains ambiguous. Germline V gives CDR1 LNHDA, CDR2 SQIVND (reference sequence). The CDR3 runs to 15 residues. Between the trimmed V and J ends, which lost 2 bases and 0 bases, there was a span of 8 bases. DNA for the CDR3: TGTGCCAGTAGTATACAGGTTCGTAGCAATCAGCCCCAGCATTTT. It encodes CASSIQVRSNQPQHF.

The gene calls are TRBV7-9 and TRBJ2-1, with 11 bases identical to TRBD2. CDR1 SEHNR and CDR2 FQNEAQ come from the germline V gene (reference sequence). This CDR3 has 17 amino acids. V shed 2 bases, J shed 8 bases, and the junction held 11 bases outside the gene matches. DNA of the CDR3: TGTGCCAGCAGCTTACGGACTAGCGGGCTTAAACCGGATGAGCAGTTCTTC. Its translation: CASSLRTSGLKPDEQFF.

This clone showed up many times. The V and J genes are TRBV25-1 and TRBJ2-7; TRBD2 aligns across 10 bases. CDR1 is MGHDK and CDR2 is SYGVNS in the germline V gene. With 1 base clipped from V and 5 bases from J, the junction kept 5 bases outside the gene matches. This CDR3 is built from 15 residues. The CDR3 nucleotides read TGTGCCAGCAGTGAATCTAGCGGGAGCATCCACGAGCAGTACTTC. Translated, it gives CASSESSGSIHEQYF.

This clone was counted between two and nine times. This chain links TRBV19 with TRBJ1-1, with a possible D match to TRBD1 (5 bases). The CDR3 spans 15 residues. Germline lookup yields CDR1 LNHDA and CDR2 SQIVND (reference sequence). V lost 0 bases to trimming and J lost 4 bases, with 12 bases between them. The CDR3 nucleotides read TGTGCCAGTAGTATAGATCCCGGCGGGGGCACTGAAGCTTTCTTT. This gives the protein CASSIDPGGGTEAFF.

The V call is TRBV27, the J call TRBJ1-4; TRBD1 is a possible D gene (6 bases). CDR1 and CDR2 (germline): MNHEY, SMNVEV (reference sequence). CDR3 length equals 12 residues. Between the trimmed V and J ends, which lost 5 bases and 13 bases, there was a span of 14 bases. CDR3 sequence reads: CASSGQRSALFF. The CDR3 bases are TGTGCCAGCAGTGGACAGCGATCCGCACTGTTTTTT. Full variable domain (rest looked up from reference TRBV27 and TRBJ1-4): EAQVTQNPRYLITVTGKKLTVTCSQNMNHEYMSWYRQDPGLGLRQIYYSMNVEVTDKGDVPEGYKVSRKEKRNFPLILESPSPNQTSLYFCASSGQRSALFFGSGTQLSVL.

The rearrangement uses TRBV28 and TRBJ2-3; D gene ambiguous. Germline V lookup: CDR1 MDHEN, CDR2 SYDVKM. V was cut by 5 bases and J by 5 bases, with 5 bases left in between. This CDR3 spans 11 amino acids. The CDR3 DNA sequence: TGTGCCAGCAGTAGGAGAGATACGCAGTATTTT. It is translated as CASSRRDTQYF. The whole variable domain, filled in from reference TRBV28 and TRBJ2-3, reads DVKVTQSSRYLVKRTGEKVFLECVQDMDHENMFWYRQDPGLGLRLIYFSYDVKMKEKGDIPEGYSVSREKKERFSLILESASTNQTSMYLCASSRRDTQYFGPGTRLTVL.